Listed below are T cell receptor beta chains from one sample, sequenced in a study of cytomegalovirus exposure and HLA in healthy donors. TCRdb's copy holds only in-frame clones and misses some; the assay was immunoSEQ multiplex PCR. The repertoire holds approximately 160,000 clones, roughly 77% seen once, with 1% in the top ten. The sample was PBMCs. The source of these receptors is a woman aged 50 to 60 in good health and CMV-seropositive. The CDR3 runs from the conserved cysteine through the conserved F or W. D genes are given only for firm matches. Clone sizes are given selectively: once, few, many, or a class where the clone is expanded.

TRBV7-2	TRBJ1-6	TRBD1	once	CASIPGQGVSPLHF	TGTGCCAGCATCCCGGGACAGGGGGTTTCACCCCTCCACTTT
TRBV27	TRBJ2-1	NA	NA	CASSLGGSSYNEQFF	TGTGCCAGCAGTTTAGGCGGAAGCTCCTACAATGAGCAGTTCTTC
TRBV7-9	TRBJ1-2	NA	NA	CSSSLHRRTANYGYTF	TGTTCCAGCAGCCTACACCGGAGGACAGCCAACTATGGCTACACCTTC
TRBV27	TRBJ1-4	TRBD1	NA	CASSLQLDRGREKLFF	TGTGCCAGCAGTCTTCAACTGGACAGGGGGCGTGAAAAACTGTTTTTT
TRBV28	TRBJ2-7	NA	NA	CASSQNYEQYF	TGTGCCAGCAGTCAAAACTACGAGCAGTACTTC
TRBV7-2	TRBJ2-1	TRBD2	once	CASRLLAGSYNEQFF	TGTGCCAGCAGACTTCTAGCGGGGTCCTACAATGAGCAGTTCTTC
TRBV7-9	TRBJ2-7	NA	NA	CSSSLPGLSYEQYF	TGTTCCAGCAGCTTGCCAGGGCTATCCTACGAGCAGTACTTC
TRBV13	TRBJ2-3	NA	NA	CASSTQTATDTQYF	TGTGCCAGCAGCACTCAGACAGCCACAGATACGCAGTATTTT
TRBV5-4	TRBJ2-7	TRBD2	once	CASSLVLLAGDAYEQYF	TGTGCCAGCAGCTTGGTTTTGTTAGCGGGGGATGCATACGAGCAGTACTTC
TRBV4-3	TRBJ2-3	TRBD1	NA	CASSKDRGWADTQYF	TGCGCCAGCAGCAAAGACAGGGGTTGGGCAGATACGCAGTATTTT
TRBV7-3	TRBJ2-5	TRBD1	few	CASSLTGGAGETQYF	TGTGCCAGCAGCTTGACAGGGGGCGCAGGAGAGACCCAGTACTTC
TRBV28	TRBJ1-4	TRBD1	NA	CASTPGQGSQKLFF	TGTGCCAGCACGCCGGGACAGGGTTCTCAAAAACTGTTTTTT